This is a list of T cell receptor beta chains from one sample in a study of T cell repertoires in cytomegalovirus infection. MiXCR was run by TCRdb on the reads, yielding one entry per CDR3 protein. This table has 450,000 to 600,000 distinct CDR3 sequences, approximately 11% appearing once. The sequencing sample was made of PBMCs. The receptor set was obtained from a human donor in good health (CMV status not recorded). Some clones in this sample may be carry-over from other donors' samples. The CDR3 runs from the conserved cysteine through the conserved F or W. The order of the fields is CDR3 length, V gene, J gene, clone size, D gene, CDR3 protein, CDR3 DNA. A D gene is named only where the DNA matches it firmly. Size tells how often a clone was seen (once, few, many) or the class of an expanded clone, and some rows leave it out.

13,TRBV5-1,TRBJ2-1,.,.,CASTEGILNEQFF,TGCGCCAGCACCGAGGGGATCCTCAATGAGCAGTTCTTC
18,TRBV27,TRBJ2-3,many,TRBD1,CASSLFHRKGAILNTQYF,TGTGCCAGCAGTTTATTCCACCGAAAGGGGGCGATTTTAAATACGCAGTATTTT
15,TRBV11-1,TRBJ1-1,few,TRBD1,CASSLVGRGRTEAFF,TGTGCCAGCAGCTTAGTGGGCAGGGGGCGAACTGAAGCTTTCTTT
15,TRBV7-2,TRBJ2-2,many,TRBD2,CASSLTSGVTGELFF,TGTGCCAGCAGCCTCACTAGCGGGGTCACCGGGGAGCTGTTTTTT
13,TRBV27,TRBJ1-6,.,.,CASSRRGVSPLHF,TGTGCCAGCAGTCGCCGAGGGGTCTCACCCCTCCACTTT
16,TRBV25-1,TRBJ2-7,.,TRBD2,CASSGMVTSGSYEQYF,TGTGCCAGCAGTGGAATGGTGACTAGCGGGTCCTACGAGCAGTACTTC
15,TRBV6-2/TRBV6-3,TRBJ2-7,many,.,CASSLGPLGSYEQYF,TGTGCCAGCAGTTTGGGCCCTTTGGGGTCCTACGAGCAGTACTTC
13,TRBV5-6,TRBJ1-1,.,.,CASRLTDNTEAFF,TGTGCCAGCAGATTGACGGATAACACTGAAGCTTTCTTT
17,TRBV20-1,TRBJ2-3,few,.,CSARVDRWGSGADTQYF,TGCAGTGCCCGAGTCGACAGGTGGGGGTCTGGCGCAGATACGCAGTATTTT
16,TRBV15,TRBJ1-2,few,.,CATSRGAGRGDYGYTF,TGTGCCACCAGCAGGGGGGCAGGCAGGGGTGACTATGGCTACACCTTC
11,TRBV7-2,TRBJ2-1,many,.,CASGPQGPEFF,TGTGCCAGCGGACCCCAGGGGCCCGAATTCTTC
16,TRBV7-2,TRBJ1-5,many,.,CASSARPRTVLGPQHF,TGTGCCAGCAGCGCGAGGCCCCGGACAGTGCTAGGGCCCCAGCATTTT
13,TRBV12-3/TRBV12-4,TRBJ1-5,many,.,CASNRQSDQPQHF,TGTGCCAGCAATAGACAATCTGATCAGCCCCAGCATTTT
15,TRBV7-8,TRBJ1-2,many,.,CASSPRAGMNYGYTF,TGTGCCAGCAGCCCCCGAGCGGGGATGAACTATGGCTACACCTTC
16,TRBV4-2,TRBJ2-7,many,TRBD1,CASSQAVGQLLYEQYF,TGTGCCAGCAGCCAAGCGGTGGGACAGCTTCTCTACGAGCAGTACTTC
13,TRBV2,TRBJ1-6,.,.,CASSDGPESPLHF,TGTGCCAGCAGTGACGGTCCAGAATCACCCCTCCACTTT
16,TRBV6-2/TRBV6-3,TRBJ2-5,many,TRBD2,CASSYSSGRFEETQYF,TGTGCCAGCAGTTACTCAAGCGGGAGGTTTGAAGAGACCCAGTACTTC